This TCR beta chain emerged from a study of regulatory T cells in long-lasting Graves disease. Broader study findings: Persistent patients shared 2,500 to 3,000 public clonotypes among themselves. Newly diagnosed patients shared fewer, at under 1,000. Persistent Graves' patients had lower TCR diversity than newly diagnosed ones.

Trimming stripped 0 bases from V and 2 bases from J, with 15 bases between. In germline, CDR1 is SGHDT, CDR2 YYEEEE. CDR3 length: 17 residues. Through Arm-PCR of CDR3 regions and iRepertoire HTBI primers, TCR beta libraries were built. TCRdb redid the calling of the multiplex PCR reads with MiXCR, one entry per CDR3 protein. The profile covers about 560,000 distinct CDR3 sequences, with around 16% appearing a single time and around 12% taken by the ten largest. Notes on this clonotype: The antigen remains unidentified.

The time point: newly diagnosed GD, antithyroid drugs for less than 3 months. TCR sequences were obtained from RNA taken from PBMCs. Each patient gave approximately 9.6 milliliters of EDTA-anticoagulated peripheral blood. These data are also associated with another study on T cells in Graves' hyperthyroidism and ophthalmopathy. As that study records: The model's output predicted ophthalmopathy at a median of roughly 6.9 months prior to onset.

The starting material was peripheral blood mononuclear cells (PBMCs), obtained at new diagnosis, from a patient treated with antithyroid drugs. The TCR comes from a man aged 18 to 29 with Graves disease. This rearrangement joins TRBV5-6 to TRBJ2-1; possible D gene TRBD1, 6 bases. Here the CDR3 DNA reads TGTGCCAGCAGCTTGGATAGATCAGGGGTAACCTACAATGAGCAGTTCTTC. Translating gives CASSLDRSGVTYNEQFF.